Included here is one T cell receptor beta chain sequence, with context. Its cognate antigen is unknown. The ends lost 1 base at V and 8 bases at J; junction bases unmatched: 8. CDR1 is SGHTA and CDR2 is FQGTGA in the germline V gene. There are 15 residues in the CDR3. Time point indicated: week 23, last vaccination. A 20-mer mutant IDH1 peptide at 300 ug was injected subcutaneously with topical imiquimod. This sample was taken from a study of a mutant IDH1 vaccine in newly diagnosed glioma. The table came from immunoSEQ multiplex PCR; TCRdb's copy has only in-frame clones and leaves some out. Among approximately 82,000 clones, roughly 85% were seen once, and the ten largest hold 0.75% to 0.95%.

Specimen: PBMCs, collected from a glioma patient whose treatment included an IDH1 peptide vaccine. The origin of this receptor is a woman between 50 and 59 years old with glioma. This rearrangement joins TRBV7-3 to TRBJ1-5; 7 bases are a match to TRBD1. The CDR3 loop reads CASSLMGQPGEPQHF. The CDR3 DNA is TGTGCCAGCAGCTTAATGGGACAGCCAGGGGAGCCCCAGCATTTT. Drawing the rest from reference TRBV7-3 and TRBJ1-5, the complete variable domain is GAGVSQTPSNKVTEKGKYVELRCDPISGHTALYWYRQSLGQGPEFLIYFQGTGAADDSGLPNDRFFAVRPEGSVSTLKIQRTERGDSAVYLCASSLMGQPGEPQHFGDGTRLSIL.